A selection of T cell receptor beta chains follows, all from one sample in a study of sequential checkpoint blockade in melanoma. The repertoire was sequenced with immunoSEQ multiplex PCR; TCRdb's copy has only in-frame clones and lacks some. The repertoire includes approximately 22,000 clones, around 70% of them detected once, and over 15% sits in the top ten. Specimen: CD8+ T cells sorted from blood (inferred from file names), collected from a patient given nivolumab and ipilimumab in sequence. The receptor set was obtained from a human donor with melanoma. CDR3s include the opening cysteine and the closing phenylalanine or tryptophan. Each record gives: V gene, J gene, clone size, D gene, CDR3 protein, CDR3 DNA. The D gene is left open where the match is weak. Clone size is given for some rows only: seen once, a few or many times, or a class if the clone is expanded.

V: TRBV5-1; J: TRBJ1-2; size: NA; D: NA; CDR3: CASSNDRNYGYTF; DNA: TGCGCCAGCAGCAACGACAGGAACTATGGCTACACCTTC
V: TRBV4-1; J: TRBJ1-5; size: NA; D: NA; CDR3: CASSQAPYSDNQPQHF; DNA: TGCGCCAGCAGCCAAGCCCCCTACAGTGACAATCAGCCCCAGCATTTT
V: TRBV7-9; J: TRBJ1-1; size: NA; D: NA; CDR3: CASSVRDKNTEAFF; DNA: TGTGCCAGCAGCGTCCGGGACAAGAACACTGAAGCTTTCTTT
V: TRBV5-5; J: TRBJ1-6; size: NA; D: TRBD1; CDR3: CASSVGTDNNSPLHF; DNA: TGTGCCAGCAGCGTTGGGACAGACAATAATTCACCCCTCCACTTT
V: TRBV11-2; J: TRBJ1-2; size: NA; D: NA; CDR3: CASRFSPQGYYGYTF; DNA: TGTGCCAGCAGGTTTTCCCCTCAGGGTTACTATGGCTACACCTTC
V: TRBV28; J: TRBJ1-5; size: NA; D: NA; CDR3: CASSFRGYQPQHF; DNA: TGTGCCAGCAGTTTTAGGGGTTATCAGCCCCAGCATTTT
V: TRBV7-6; J: TRBJ1-2; size: NA; D: NA; CDR3: CASSFWADYGYTF; DNA: TGTGCCAGCAGCTTTTGGGCTGACTATGGCTACACCTTC
V: TRBV10-3; J: TRBJ2-2; size: NA; D: NA; CDR3: CAISDPNHQTGELFF; DNA: TGTGCCATCAGTGACCCAAATCACCAGACCGGGGAGCTGTTTTTT
V: TRBV7-6; J: TRBJ2-1; size: NA; D: TRBD2; CDR3: CASSLVGGGAGDEQFF; DNA: TGTGCCAGCAGCTTAGTAGGCGGGGGGGCTGGGGATGAGCAGTTCTTC
V: TRBV6-1; J: TRBJ2-6; size: NA; D: NA; CDR3: CASSGLSGSGANVLTF; DNA: TGTGCCAGCAGTGGACTGTCAGGGTCTGGGGCCAACGTCCTGACTTTC
V: TRBV7-9; J: TRBJ1-3; size: NA; D: NA; CDR3: CASTKGTGANTIYF; DNA: TGTGCCAGCACTAAAGGGACTGGGGCTAACACCATATATTTT
V: TRBV28; J: TRBJ1-1; size: NA; D: NA; CDR3: CASSPKGGNTEAFF; DNA: TGTGCCAGCAGTCCGAAAGGGGGAAACACTGAAGCTTTCTTT
V: TRBV6-6; J: TRBJ2-1; size: few; D: TRBD2; CDR3: CASSLLYGGGNEQFF; DNA: TGTGCCAGCAGTTTATTATACGGGGGGGGGAATGAGCAGTTCTTC
V: TRBV7-6; J: TRBJ2-5; size: NA; D: NA; CDR3: CASSLAGGGETQYF; DNA: TGTGCCAGCAGCTTAGCTGGCGGGGGCGAGACCCAGTACTTC
V: TRBV27; J: TRBJ2-1; size: few; D: NA; CDR3: CASSVAGSAAGEQFF; DNA: TGTGCCAGCAGCGTAGCCGGTAGCGCGGCCGGTGAGCAGTTCTTC
V: TRBV12-5; J: TRBJ1-5; size: NA; D: TRBD1; CDR3: CASAPTGVGNQPQHF; DNA: TGTGCTAGTGCCCCGACAGGGGTAGGGAATCAGCCCCAGCATTTT
V: TRBV29-1; J: TRBJ2-2; size: NA; D: NA; CDR3: CSAKQGYTGELFF; DNA: TGCAGCGCCAAACAGGGTTACACCGGGGAGCTGTTTTTT
V: TRBV15; J: TRBJ1-1; size: few; D: NA; CDR3: CATSRDRGGSTEAFF; DNA: TGTGCCACCAGCAGAGATCGGGGGGGGAGCACTGAAGCTTTCTTT
V: TRBV10-3; J: TRBJ2-5; size: NA; D: TRBD2; CDR3: CAISESGGAETQYF; DNA: TGTGCCATCAGTGAATCCGGGGGGGCTGAGACCCAGTACTTC
V: TRBV7-3; J: TRBJ2-5; size: NA; D: NA; CDR3: CASSLGGQETQYF; DNA: TGTGCCAGCAGCTTAGGAGGCCAAGAGACCCAGTACTTC
V: TRBV6-1; J: TRBJ2-7; size: once; D: TRBD2; CDR3: CASSPSGGTYEQYF; DNA: TGTGCCAGCAGTCCTAGCGGGGGGACCTACGAGCAGTACTTC
V: TRBV21-1; J: TRBJ2-2; size: NA; D: NA; CDR3: CASSITPGDTGELFF; DNA: TGTGCCAGCAGCATTACTCCGGGAGACACCGGGGAGCTGTTTTTT
V: TRBV4-1; J: TRBJ2-3; size: few; D: TRBD2; CDR3: CASSQEGLADLWDTQYF; DNA: TGCGCCAGCAGCCAAGAGGGACTAGCGGATCTGTGGGATACGCAGTATTTT
V: TRBV6-5; J: TRBJ1-2; size: few; D: NA; CDR3: CASSPQGGWAGYTF; DNA: TGTGCCAGCAGTCCACAGGGTGGATGGGCTGGCTACACCTTC
V: TRBV28; J: TRBJ2-1; size: NA; D: NA; CDR3: CASSLKRGGHDEQFF; DNA: TGTGCCAGCAGTTTAAAGAGGGGGGGCCACGATGAGCAGTTCTTC
V: TRBV6-6; J: TRBJ2-2; size: few; D: TRBD2; CDR3: CASSWTSGGTGELFF; DNA: TGTGCCAGCAGCTGGACTAGCGGGGGGACCGGGGAGCTGTTTTTT
V: TRBV9; J: TRBJ1-2; size: NA; D: TRBD1; CDR3: CASSDPGTGRIGYGYTF; DNA: TGTGCCAGCAGCGACCCCGGGACAGGGAGGATCGGGTATGGCTACACCTTC
V: TRBV6-5; J: TRBJ2-7; size: NA; D: TRBD2; CDR3: CASSYSASGGYEQYF; DNA: TGTGCCAGCAGTTACTCGGCTAGCGGGGGTTACGAGCAGTACTTC
V: TRBV6-4; J: TRBJ2-2; size: NA; D: TRBD2; CDR3: CASRGGADTGELFF; DNA: TGTGCCAGCAGGGGAGGGGCGGACACCGGGGAGCTGTTTTTT
V: TRBV2; J: TRBJ1-5; size: NA; D: TRBD1; CDR3: CASSEQGGNQPQHF; DNA: TGTGCCAGCAGCGAACAGGGGGGCAATCAGCCCCAGCATTTT